This entry describes one T cell receptor (beta chain). Its antigen remains unidentified. The sample comes from a study of synovial regulatory T cells in juvenile arthritis. Overall study findings and caveats: Synovial Treg CDR3 sequences overlapped more with iaTregs than other circulating Tregs.

TCRdb keeps only in-frame clones here, not all; method: immunoSEQ multiplex PCR. Its table lists roughly 8,400 clones. From germline, CDR1 is SGDLS and CDR2 YYNGEE. There are 13 residues in the CDR3. There is no recorded DNA. V and J are TRBV9 and TRBJ2-7. This TCR derives from a donor aged 2-35 years with juvenile idiopathic arthritis. Sequencing input: Treg cells from blood. Indicated subset: remaining (HLA-DR-negative) circulating blood Treg cells. The CDR3 region is CASSVLGGYEQYF.